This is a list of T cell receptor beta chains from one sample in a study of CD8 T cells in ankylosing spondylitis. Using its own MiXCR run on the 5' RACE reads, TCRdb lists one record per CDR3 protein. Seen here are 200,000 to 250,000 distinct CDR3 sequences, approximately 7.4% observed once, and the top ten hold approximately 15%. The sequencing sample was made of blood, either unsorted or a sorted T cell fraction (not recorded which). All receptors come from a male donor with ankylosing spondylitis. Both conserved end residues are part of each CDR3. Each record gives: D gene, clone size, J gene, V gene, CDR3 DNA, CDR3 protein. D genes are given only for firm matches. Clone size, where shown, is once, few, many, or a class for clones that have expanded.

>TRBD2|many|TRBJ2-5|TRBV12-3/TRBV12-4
TGTGCCAGCAGTTTTAGCGGGGGAAAGTACCAAGAGACCCAGTACTTC
CASSFSGGKYQETQYF
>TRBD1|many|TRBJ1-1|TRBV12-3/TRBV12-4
TGTGCCAGCAGCCCCGTCCTACAGGGGTGGGGTACTGAAGCTTTCTTT
CASSPVLQGWGTEAFF
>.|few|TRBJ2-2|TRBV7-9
TGTGCCAGCAGCCATCTCAGGGGACACCACACCGGGGAGCTGTTTTTT
CASSHLRGHHTGELFF
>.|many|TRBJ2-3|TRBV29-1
TGCAGCGTTGCCGGTACGAGGGGCACAGATACGCAGTATTTT
CSVAGTRGTDTQYF
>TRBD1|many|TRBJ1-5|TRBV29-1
TGCAGCGCCTCTACAGGGGGTCTCCAGCCCCAGCATTTT
CSASTGGLQPQHF
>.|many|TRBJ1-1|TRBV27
TGTGCCAGCAGTTGGGCCAGGAAATACTCTGAAGCTTTCTTT
CASSWARKYSEAFF
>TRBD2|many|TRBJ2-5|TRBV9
TGTGCCAGCAGCGTAGTTGGGACTAGCGGTCGCGAGACCCAGTACTTC
CASSVVGTSGRETQYF
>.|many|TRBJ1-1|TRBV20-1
TGCAGTGCTAGAGATTCTTACTGGAACACTGAAGCTTTCTTT
CSARDSYWNTEAFF
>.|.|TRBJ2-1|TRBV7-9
TGTGCCAGCAGCCCCCCGGTTGGCTTCTCCTACAATGAGCAGTTCTTC
CASSPPVGFSYNEQFF
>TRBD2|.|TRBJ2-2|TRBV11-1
TGTGCCAGCAGCCCCTCGGGACTAGCGGGATTGTATTACACCGGGGAGCTGTTTTTT
CASSPSGLAGLYYTGELFF
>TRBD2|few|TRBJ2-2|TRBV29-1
TGCAGCGTTGAGAAGCGGGGCGCGAACACCGGGGAGCTGTTTTTT
CSVEKRGANTGELFF
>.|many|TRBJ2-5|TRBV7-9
TGTGCCAGCAGCAAATTTAAGGGGACCCAGTACTTC
CASSKFKGTQYF
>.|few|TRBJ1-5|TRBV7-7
TGTGCTAGCAGCTTAGGGGCAGTCTACAATCAGCCCCAGCATTTT
CASSLGAVYNQPQHF
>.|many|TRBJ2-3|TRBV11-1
TGTGCCAGCAGCCTTGGGGACAACACAGATACGCAGTATTTT
CASSLGDNTDTQYF
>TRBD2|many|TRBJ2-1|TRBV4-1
TGCGCCAGCAGCCCCCTGGGGGGGTTCGATGAGCAGTTCTTC
CASSPLGGFDEQFF
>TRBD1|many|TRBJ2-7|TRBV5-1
TGCGCCAGCAGTCTCCGACAGGGGCCATCCTACGAGCAGTACTTC
CASSLRQGPSYEQYF
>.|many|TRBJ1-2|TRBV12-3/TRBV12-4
TGTGCCAGCAGCCCCGGACGAGGAGGCTACACCTTC
CASSPGRGGYTF
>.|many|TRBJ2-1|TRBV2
TGTGCCAGCAGTGAACGCAGGGCTGGCTACAATGAGCAGTTCTTC
CASSERRAGYNEQFF
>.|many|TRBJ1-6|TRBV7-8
TGTGCCAGCGGCTGGGGAGGACAGAAAAATTCACCCCTCCACTTT
CASGWGGQKNSPLHF
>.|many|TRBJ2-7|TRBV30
TGTGCCTGGAGTTTTGGGCGCGGAATTGACGAGCAGTACTTC
CAWSFGRGIDEQYF
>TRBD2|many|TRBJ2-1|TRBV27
TGTGCCAGCAGTTTGCTAGCGGGGGAGCATGAGCAGTTCTTC
CASSLLAGEHEQFF
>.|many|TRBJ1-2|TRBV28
TGTGCCAGCAGTTTTAGGGGAGGAGATGGCTACACCTTC
CASSFRGGDGYTF
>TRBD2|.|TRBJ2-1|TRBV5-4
TGTGCCAGCAGCTCCAGCGGGGGGCTGGCACGGTTCTTC
CASSSSGGLARFF
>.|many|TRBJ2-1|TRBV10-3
TGTGCCATCAGCCCCGGGCTTAACAATGAGCAGTTCTTC
CAISPGLNNEQFF
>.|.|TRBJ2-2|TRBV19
TGTGCCAGTAGTAATTTCAACACCGGGGAGCTGTTTTTT
CASSNFNTGELFF